This TCR beta chain is from a study of cytomegalovirus exposure and HLA in healthy donors. With regard to this clone: Its specificity is unknown.

Study-level points and caveats: Earlier analysis found most TCR beta V segments productive about 90% or about 30% of the time. In a later analysis, V- and J-gene trimming of beta chains associated with a DCLRE1C missense variant, replicated independently.

V was pared by 1 base and J by 9 bases, with 13 bases between. Germline values: CDR1 LGHNA, CDR2 YSLEER. This CDR3 contains 14 residues. A multiplex PCR was run with 60 Vbeta primers and 13 Jbeta primers. Sequencing used immunoSEQ multiplex PCR; TCRdb keeps in-frame clones, though not all of them. The data contain roughly 160,000 clones, almost 80% of them singletons. This chain joins TRBV4-3 and TRBJ2-1, with TRBD1 as a possible D gene (6 bases). The specimen sequenced was PBMCs. The clonotype comes from a woman between 45 and 65 years old in good health and CMV-seronegative. This CDR3 reads CASSQVAGEGEQFF. The CDR3, as DNA: TGCGCCAGCAGCCAAGTTGCAGGGGAAGGTGAGCAGTTCTTC.